Each of the 19 T cell receptor beta chains below was sequenced from the same sample in a study of T cell responses to AZD1222 COVID-19 vaccine. Generated by immunoSEQ multiplex PCR, the TCRdb table keeps only in-frame clones and is missing some. The data show some 80,000 clones, 90% seen once. The sample consisted of peripheral blood, taken on day 0 of AZD1222 vaccination. The receptor source for this set is an adult in good health.

This clone appeared once. The gene calls are TRBV21-1 and TRBJ1-6; the tabulated D call, TRBD1, remains unverified against the DNA. TRBV21-1 is noted as a pseudogene. The CDR3 loop spans 15 amino acids. The CDR3 coding sequence is TGTGCCAGCAGCAAAGGGAAGGGGGCGCTTTCACCCCTCCACTTT. Translating it yields CASSKGKGALSPLHF.

The genes are TRBV27 and TRBJ2-7, with no clear D. V shed 5 bases and J shed 1 base, with 12 bases lying between them. CDR1 is MNHEY and CDR2 is SMNVEV in the germline V gene (reference sequence). The CDR3 contains 14 residues. The CDR3 protein is CASSASGLSYEQYF. The CDR3 region has the DNA TGTGCCAGCAGTGCCTCCGGGTTATCCTACGAGCAGTACTTC.

This sequence joins TRBV7-8 and TRBJ1-2; tentatively, D is TRBD1 (6 bases). Trimming took 5 bases from V and 8 from J, leaving 12 bases between them. This CDR3 has 12 amino acids. Germline CDR1 and CDR2: SGHVS and FQNEAQ. CDR3 nucleotides: TGTGCCAGCAGCCCAAAACAGGGAGGCTACACCTTC. The encoded protein is CASSPKQGGYTF.

The chain carries TRBV6-2 or TRBV6-3 and TRBJ2-5; D remains unclear. Per germline, CDR1 MNHEY and CDR2 SVGEGT. Trimming cost V 5 bases and J 0 bases, with 4 bases left between them. The CDR3 spans 12 residues. The CDR3 sequence: CASSPYQETQYF. CDR3 DNA: TGTGCCAGCAGTCCGTACCAAGAGACCCAGTACTTC.

V usage is TRBV6-2 or TRBV6-3 and J usage is TRBJ1-2; no reliable D call. CDR3 length: 13 amino acids. Trimming stripped 4 bases from V and 7 bases from J, with 13 bases between. Germline CDR1 and CDR2: MNHEY and SVGEGT. The CDR3 spells CASSLHPAAGYTF. As DNA, the CDR3 is TGTGCCAGCAGTTTGCACCCGGCAGCTGGCTACACCTTC.

The genes are TRBV12-3 or TRBV12-4 and TRBJ2-1; D might be TRBD1 (6 bases). CDR3 length: 13 amino acids. V dropped 6 bases and J dropped 7 bases, with 13 bases sitting between them. The CDR3 reads CASRRGQWNEQFF. CDR3 DNA: TGTGCCAGCAGGAGAGGACAGTGGAATGAGCAGTTCTTC.

This chain connects TRBV11-2 to TRBJ2-5, with 8 nucleotides matching TRBD1. The germline V gene encodes CDR1 SGHAT and CDR2 FQNNGV. CDR3 length: 15 amino acids. V dropped 2 bases and J dropped 5; count of bases not matched to a gene: 7. The CDR3 region has the DNA TGTGCCAGCAGCTTACAGGGGGCTGAGGAGGAGACCCAGTACTTC. Translating it yields CASSLQGAEEETQYF.

In this sample, this clone turned up once. J is TRBJ2-6 and V is TRBV7-3; perhaps TRBD1 as D (5 bases). Germline assignment: CDR1 SGHTA and CDR2 FQGTGA. V gave up 0 bases and J gave up 3 bases, with 9 bases separating them. The CDR3 consists of 16 residues. Here the CDR3 reads CASSLTGADGANVLTF. CDR3 DNA: TGTGCCAGCAGCTTAACAGGGGCGGATGGGGCCAACGTCCTGACTTTC.

This clone was counted between two and nine times. This chain links TRBV19 with TRBJ2-7; no clear D gene. The CDR3 length is 14 residues. CDR1 and CDR2 from the germline V gene are LNHDA and SQIVND (reference sequence). The ends were cut back, 4 bases at V and 1 base at J, with 11 bases in the middle. The CDR3 protein is CASSTNANSYEQYF. As DNA, the CDR3 is TGTGCCAGTAGTACCAACGCCAATTCCTACGAGCAGTACTTC.

The gene calls are TRBV7-9 and TRBJ1-5; TRBD1 agrees at 9 bases. Germline V lookup: CDR1 SEHNR, CDR2 FQNEAQ (reference sequence). The CDR3 runs 16 residues. The V gene end was trimmed by 5 bases and the J gene end by 2 bases; junction bases not matched to a gene: 7. The CDR3 is CASSTTGGSGNQPQHF. In DNA, the CDR3 is TGTGCCAGCAGCACTACAGGGGGCTCTGGCAATCAGCCCCAGCATTTT.

The chain uses TRBV28 and TRBJ2-7; the match to TRBD1 covers 12 bases. The CDR3 runs 15 residues. V gave up 5 bases and J gave up 5 bases; unmatched junction bases: 7. From germline, CDR1 is MDHEN and CDR2 SYDVKM. The CDR3 spells CASSGTGQGAHEQYF. Here the CDR3 DNA reads TGTGCCAGCAGTGGAACGGGACAGGGGGCCCACGAGCAGTACTTC.

In its sample, this clone was seen once. The gene calls are TRBV11-2 and TRBJ2-4; either TRBD1 or TRBD2 may supply D (5 bases each). Germline loops: CDR1 SGHAT, CDR2 FQNNGV. Trimming stripped 4 bases from V and 0 bases from J, with 16 bases between. The CDR3 runs 17 residues. Here the CDR3 reads CASSSYRGPLAKNIQYF. The CDR3 nucleotides read TGTGCCAGCAGCTCATACCGGGGACCCCTAGCCAAAAACATTCAGTACTTC.

The rearrangement uses TRBV9 and TRBJ1-2, with D uncertain. V lost 0 bases to trimming and J lost 5 bases, with 8 bases between them. Germline lookup yields CDR1 SGDLS and CDR2 YYNGEE. The CDR3 is 13 amino acids. CDR3 residues: CASSVGGSYGYTF. The CDR3 nucleotides read TGTGCCAGCAGCGTAGGAGGGAGTTATGGCTACACCTTC.

The V and J genes are TRBV6-6 and TRBJ1-4; 8 bases are shared with TRBD1. CDR3 length equals 15 residues. V lost 2 bases, J lost 7 bases, and 6 bases stayed unmatched. CDR1 is MNHNY and CDR2 is SVGAGI in the germline V gene (reference sequence). The CDR3 nucleotides are TGTGCCAGCAGTTACAGCGACAGGGGTAGTGAAAAACTGTTTTTT. Protein product: CASSYSDRGSEKLFF.

The chain employs TRBV4-3 and TRBJ2-3, with 8 bases matching TRBD2. The germline gives CDR1 LGHNA, CDR2 YSLEER. This CDR3 comprises 17 residues. J was trimmed by 0 bases and V by 0 bases; bases with no gene match: 5. The CDR3 here is CASSQDRSGGSTDTQYF. The CDR3 DNA follows: TGCGCCAGCAGCCAAGATCGGTCGGGGGGGAGCACAGATACGCAGTATTTT.

This clone has just one count. This chain uses TRBV10-3 with TRBJ2-1; 9 bases match TRBD2. With 3 bases clipped from V and 6 bases from J, the junction kept 6 bases outside the gene matches. Germline V gene lookup returns CDR1 ENHRY and CDR2 SYGVKD. The CDR3 is 15 residues long. In DNA, the CDR3 is TGTGCCATCAGTGAAGGGCTAGCGGGGCTCAATGAGCAGTTCTTC. It encodes CAISEGLAGLNEQFF.

The V and J genes are TRBV4-1 and TRBJ2-7; the match to TRBD1 covers 9 bases. CDR1 is MGHRA, CDR2 YSYEKL, per germline. With 4 bases clipped from V and 6 bases from J, the junction kept 4 bases outside the gene matches. The CDR3 extends over 13 amino acids. The CDR3 bases are TGCGCCAGCAGCCGAACAGGGGGCGGCGAGCAGTACTTC. Translating it yields CASSRTGGGEQYF.

This chain joins TRBV6-1 and TRBJ1-5; TRBD1 matches 10 bases. CDR1 and CDR2 (germline): MNHNS, SASEGT. The V and J ends lost 0 bases and 11 bases, in that order; junction bases with no gene match: 7. The CDR3 consists of 15 residues. CDR3 coding DNA: TGTGCCAGCAGTGAAGCGTTAGGGACAGGGGTTTCCCAGCATTTT. This gives the protein CASSEALGTGVSQHF.

The chain is built from TRBV19 and TRBJ2-3, with TRBD2 identical over 9 bases. The CDR3 loop spans 14 amino acids. Trimming removed 8 bases from V and 5 bases from J; junction bases left unmatched: 8. CDR1 and CDR2 (germline): LNHDA, SQIVND (reference sequence). CDR3 sequence: CASSTRGGQDTQYF. DNA for the CDR3: TGTGCCAGTTCTACGCGGGGGGGTCAAGATACGCAGTATTTT.